These T cell receptor beta chains were read from a single sample in a study of blood T cell repertoires in COVID-19. Only in-frame clones appear in the TCRdb table, and some are missing; sequencing was by immunoSEQ multiplex PCR. The repertoire holds 100,000 to 150,000 clones, with approximately 70% as singletons. Source material: peripheral blood. All receptors come from a human donor with acute or convalescent COVID-19. The donor label of this sample is uncertain. The CDR3 runs from the conserved cysteine through the conserved F or W. The D gene is left open where the match is weak. Size tells how often a clone was seen (once, few, many) or the class of an expanded clone, and some rows leave it out.

clone_size: .
d_call: TRBD1
v_call: TRBV19
j_call: TRBJ1-2
cdr3_aa: CASRVGQGNGYTF
cdr3_nt: TGTGCCAGTAGAGTGGGACAGGGAAATGGCTACACCTTC

clone_size: .
d_call: TRBD2
v_call: TRBV3-1/TRBV3-2
j_call: TRBJ2-2
cdr3_aa: CASSAGLNTGELFF
cdr3_nt: TGTGCCAGCAGCGCGGGACTAAACACCGGGGAGCTGTTTTTT

clone_size: .
d_call: TRBD2
v_call: TRBV10-1
j_call: TRBJ2-1
cdr3_aa: CASTSFMRASGGNNEQFF
cdr3_nt: TGCGCCAGCACCTCCTTCATGAGGGCTAGCGGGGGGAACAATGAGCAGTTCTTC

clone_size: .
d_call: .
v_call: TRBV20-1
j_call: TRBJ1-1
cdr3_aa: CSARKGAEAFF
cdr3_nt: TGCAGTGCTAGGAAGGGAGCTGAAGCTTTCTTT

clone_size: .
d_call: .
v_call: TRBV6-4
j_call: TRBJ1-6
cdr3_aa: CASSRQANSPLHF
cdr3_nt: TGTGCCAGCAGTAGACAGGCAAATTCACCCCTCCACTTT

clone_size: .
d_call: .
v_call: TRBV5-1
j_call: TRBJ2-1
cdr3_aa: CASSLDLGLRLNEQFF
cdr3_nt: TGCGCCAGCAGCTTGGATCTGGGACTTCGACTCAATGAGCAGTTCTTC

clone_size: few
d_call: .
v_call: TRBV24-1
j_call: TRBJ2-5
cdr3_aa: CATSDPGETQYF
cdr3_nt: TGTGCCACCAGTGATCCGGGAGAGACCCAGTACTTC

clone_size: .
d_call: .
v_call: TRBV5-1
j_call: TRBJ1-1
cdr3_aa: CASSPLKGSLTEAFF
cdr3_nt: TGCGCCAGCAGCCCCTTGAAGGGGTCTCTGACTGAAGCTTTCTTT

clone_size: .
d_call: TRBD1
v_call: TRBV19
j_call: TRBJ1-2
cdr3_aa: CATDSDRAGGYTF
cdr3_nt: TGTGCCACCGATTCCGACAGGGCAGGTGGCTACACCTTC

clone_size: .
d_call: .
v_call: TRBV24-1
j_call: TRBJ1-5
cdr3_aa: CATSPPGSNQPQHF
cdr3_nt: TGTGCCACCTCCCCACCAGGGAGCAATCAGCCCCAGCATTTT

clone_size: .
d_call: TRBD1
v_call: TRBV5-1
j_call: TRBJ1-4
cdr3_aa: CASSSGQLNEKLFF
cdr3_nt: TGCGCCAGCAGCTCGGGACAGCTTAATGAAAAACTGTTTTTT

clone_size: .
d_call: TRBD2
v_call: TRBV15
j_call: TRBJ2-5
cdr3_aa: CATSRGTSGGQETQYF
cdr3_nt: TGTGCCACCAGCAGAGGGACTAGCGGGGGCCAAGAGACCCAGTACTTC

clone_size: once
d_call: .
v_call: TRBV12-3/TRBV12-4
j_call: TRBJ2-2
cdr3_aa: CASSRTSTGELFF
cdr3_nt: TGTGCCAGCAGCCGGACTTCCACCGGGGAGCTGTTTTTT

clone_size: .
d_call: .
v_call: TRBV14
j_call: TRBJ1-1
cdr3_aa: CASSQALYTEAFF
cdr3_nt: TGTGCCAGCAGCCAAGCCCTATACACTGAAGCTTTCTTT

clone_size: .
d_call: TRBD1
v_call: TRBV30
j_call: TRBJ1-5
cdr3_aa: CAWSDRQGLSNQPQHF
cdr3_nt: TGTGCCTGGAGTGATCGACAGGGCTTGAGCAATCAGCCCCAGCATTTT

clone_size: .
d_call: TRBD1
v_call: TRBV19
j_call: TRBJ2-3
cdr3_aa: CASRRTGRTDTQYF
cdr3_nt: TGTGCCAGTAGGAGGACAGGGCGAACAGATACGCAGTATTTT

clone_size: few
d_call: TRBD1
v_call: TRBV30
j_call: TRBJ2-2
cdr3_aa: CAWKGADTPTGELFF
cdr3_nt: TGTGCCTGGAAGGGGGCGGACACTCCCACCGGGGAGCTGTTTTTT

clone_size: .
d_call: .
v_call: TRBV2
j_call: TRBJ1-6
cdr3_aa: CASGRQSGSPLHF
cdr3_nt: TGTGCCAGCGGGAGACAATCGGGTTCACCCCTCCACTTT

clone_size: .
d_call: .
v_call: TRBV6-5
j_call: TRBJ1-2
cdr3_aa: CASRPGFSGVLGYTF
cdr3_nt: TGTGCCAGCAGACCAGGATTTAGCGGGGTTCTTGGCTACACCTTC

clone_size: .
d_call: TRBD1
v_call: TRBV6-5
j_call: TRBJ1-2
cdr3_aa: CATYSGQGARGYTF
cdr3_nt: TGTGCCACATATTCCGGACAGGGGGCGCGGGGCTACACCTTC

clone_size: .
d_call: TRBD1
v_call: TRBV14
j_call: TRBJ2-1
cdr3_aa: CASSQRSGTGPYNEQFF
cdr3_nt: TGTGCCAGCAGCCAAAGATCCGGGACAGGTCCCTACAATGAGCAGTTCTTC

clone_size: .
d_call: .
v_call: TRBV27
j_call: TRBJ1-6
cdr3_aa: CASSFAGTSPLHF
cdr3_nt: TGTGCCAGCAGTTTCGCAGGGACATCACCCCTCCACTTT

clone_size: .
d_call: TRBD2
v_call: TRBV11-2
j_call: TRBJ2-7
cdr3_aa: CASSPSGGIYEQYF
cdr3_nt: TGTGCCAGCAGCCCTAGCGGGGGGATCTACGAGCAGTACTTC

clone_size: .
d_call: TRBD1
v_call: TRBV19
j_call: TRBJ1-2
cdr3_aa: CASSPRDRGGYTF
cdr3_nt: TGTGCCAGTAGTCCCCGGGACAGGGGTGGCTACACCTTC

clone_size: .
d_call: TRBD2
v_call: TRBV2
j_call: TRBJ2-2
cdr3_aa: CASSPQLAGAGGELFF
cdr3_nt: TGTGCCAGCAGTCCTCAACTAGCGGGGGCCGGAGGGGAGCTGTTTTTT

clone_size: .
d_call: TRBD1
v_call: TRBV29-1
j_call: TRBJ2-2
cdr3_aa: CSAWLRQGPTGELFF
cdr3_nt: TGCAGCGCCTGGCTCCGACAGGGACCCACCGGGGAGCTGTTTTTT

clone_size: .
d_call: .
v_call: TRBV10-3
j_call: TRBJ1-5
cdr3_aa: CAISPGDQPQHF
cdr3_nt: TGTGCCATCAGTCCAGGGGATCAGCCCCAGCATTTT

clone_size: few
d_call: .
v_call: TRBV18
j_call: TRBJ1-6
cdr3_aa: CASSSTKVHNSPLHF
cdr3_nt: TGTGCCAGCTCATCGACAAAGGTCCATAATTCACCCCTCCACTTT

clone_size: .
d_call: .
v_call: TRBV19
j_call: TRBJ1-2
cdr3_aa: CASSKHNYGYTF
cdr3_nt: TGTGCCAGTAGTAAACACAACTATGGCTACACCTTC

clone_size: .
d_call: TRBD1
v_call: TRBV13
j_call: TRBJ2-7
cdr3_aa: CASSFPGQGGREQYF
cdr3_nt: TGTGCCAGCAGCTTCCCGGGACAGGGAGGGAGGGAGCAGTACTTC

clone_size: .
d_call: .
v_call: TRBV5-1
j_call: TRBJ2-5
cdr3_aa: CASSPPGSRNQETQYF
cdr3_nt: TGCGCCAGCAGCCCCCCCGGGTCGCGGAACCAAGAGACCCAGTACTTC

clone_size: few
d_call: TRBD1
v_call: TRBV30
j_call: TRBJ1-1
cdr3_aa: CACVKGANTEAFF
cdr3_nt: TGTGCCTGCGTTAAGGGGGCGAACACTGAAGCTTTCTTT

clone_size: .
d_call: .
v_call: TRBV2
j_call: TRBJ2-4
cdr3_aa: CASRPGLAKNIQYF
cdr3_nt: TGTGCCAGCAGACCGGGACTAGCCAAAAACATTCAGTACTTC

clone_size: .
d_call: .
v_call: TRBV2
j_call: TRBJ2-1
cdr3_aa: CASRETALGGPGNEQFF
cdr3_nt: TGTGCCAGCAGGGAGACCGCATTGGGGGGGCCTGGCAATGAGCAGTTCTTC

clone_size: .
d_call: .
v_call: TRBV2
j_call: TRBJ2-5
cdr3_aa: CASERAGGVAETQYF
cdr3_nt: TGTGCCAGCGAGCGGGCCGGCGGGGTTGCGGAGACCCAGTACTTC

clone_size: .
d_call: .
v_call: TRBV5-1
j_call: TRBJ1-2
cdr3_aa: CASSLADTLYGYTF
cdr3_nt: TGCGCCAGCAGCTTGGCCGACACTCTCTATGGCTACACCTTC

clone_size: .
d_call: .
v_call: TRBV6-6
j_call: TRBJ2-1
cdr3_aa: CASSQTNRGGNEQFF
cdr3_nt: TGTGCCAGCAGTCAAACGAACAGGGGAGGCAATGAGCAGTTCTTC

clone_size: .
d_call: .
v_call: TRBV7-2
j_call: TRBJ2-5
cdr3_aa: CASSHSGGRETQYF
cdr3_nt: TGTGCCAGCAGCCACTCCGGGGGGCGAGAGACCCAGTACTTC

clone_size: .
d_call: TRBD2
v_call: TRBV30
j_call: TRBJ2-5
cdr3_aa: CAWSALFAGDGTQYF
cdr3_nt: TGTGCCTGGAGTGCCCTCTTTGCGGGGGATGGGACCCAGTACTTC

clone_size: .
d_call: .
v_call: TRBV12-3/TRBV12-4
j_call: TRBJ1-2
cdr3_aa: CASSFGGADGYTF
cdr3_nt: TGTGCCAGCAGTTTTGGGGGGGCGGATGGCTACACCTTC

clone_size: .
d_call: TRBD2
v_call: TRBV9
j_call: TRBJ2-1
cdr3_aa: CASSPRLAGVGNEQFF
cdr3_nt: TGTGCCAGCAGCCCTAGACTAGCGGGGGTCGGGAATGAGCAGTTCTTC

clone_size: .
d_call: .
v_call: TRBV5-6
j_call: TRBJ1-6
cdr3_aa: CASTRRGAYNSPLHF
cdr3_nt: TGTGCCAGCACCCGGAGGGGCGCCTATAATTCACCCCTCCACTTT

clone_size: .
d_call: .
v_call: TRBV5-1
j_call: TRBJ2-5
cdr3_aa: CASSLEAVETQYF
cdr3_nt: TGCGCCAGCAGCTTGGAAGCGGTAGAGACCCAGTACTTC

clone_size: once
d_call: .
v_call: TRBV4-1
j_call: TRBJ2-7
cdr3_aa: CASSQAGLRYEQYF
cdr3_nt: TGCGCCAGCAGCCAAGCGGGGTTGAGATACGAGCAGTACTTC

clone_size: .
d_call: .
v_call: TRBV9
j_call: TRBJ1-4
cdr3_aa: CASSVSSLGDEKLFF
cdr3_nt: TGTGCCAGCAGCGTGAGTAGCCTCGGGGATGAAAAACTGTTTTTT

clone_size: .
d_call: .
v_call: TRBV5-1
j_call: TRBJ1-4
cdr3_aa: CASSLSGTSNEKLFF
cdr3_nt: TGCGCCAGCAGCTTGTCCGGGACATCAAATGAAAAACTGTTTTTT

clone_size: once
d_call: .
v_call: TRBV19
j_call: TRBJ2-1
cdr3_aa: CASSIIRGTYNEQFF
cdr3_nt: TGTGCCAGTAGTATTATAAGGGGGACCTACAATGAGCAGTTCTTC

clone_size: .
d_call: TRBD1
v_call: TRBV19
j_call: TRBJ2-7
cdr3_aa: CASSDRGYEQYF
cdr3_nt: TGTGCCAGTAGTGACAGGGGGTACGAGCAGTACTTC

clone_size: .
d_call: TRBD2
v_call: TRBV6-5
j_call: TRBJ2-2
cdr3_aa: CASSYVPAGVTGELFF
cdr3_nt: TGTGCCAGCAGTTACGTTCCGGCGGGGGTTACCGGGGAGCTGTTTTTT

clone_size: .
d_call: .
v_call: TRBV14
j_call: TRBJ2-7
cdr3_aa: CASSLGYRSEQYF
cdr3_nt: TGTGCCAGCAGCCTTGGGTACAGGAGCGAGCAGTACTTC

clone_size: .
d_call: TRBD1
v_call: TRBV28
j_call: TRBJ1-2
cdr3_aa: CASSLGAGGYGYTF
cdr3_nt: TGTGCCAGCAGTTTGGGGGCAGGGGGCTATGGCTACACCTTC

clone_size: .
d_call: TRBD2
v_call: TRBV27
j_call: TRBJ2-5
cdr3_aa: CASSPTGGQETQYF
cdr3_nt: TGTGCCAGCAGTCCCACGGGGGGCCAAGAGACCCAGTACTTC

clone_size: .
d_call: .
v_call: TRBV6-1
j_call: TRBJ2-1
cdr3_aa: CASSEYGNQAYEQFF
cdr3_nt: TGTGCCAGCAGTGAATATGGAAATCAGGCGTATGAGCAGTTCTTC

clone_size: .
d_call: TRBD2
v_call: TRBV28
j_call: TRBJ2-5
cdr3_aa: CASSFGLAGEETQYF
cdr3_nt: TGTGCCAGCAGTTTCGGTTTAGCGGGGGAGGAGACCCAGTACTTC

clone_size: few
d_call: TRBD1
v_call: TRBV3-1/TRBV3-2
j_call: TRBJ2-1
cdr3_aa: CASSPTRRDRVNEQFF
cdr3_nt: TGTGCCAGCAGTCCAACCCGGCGGGACAGGGTCAATGAGCAGTTCTTC